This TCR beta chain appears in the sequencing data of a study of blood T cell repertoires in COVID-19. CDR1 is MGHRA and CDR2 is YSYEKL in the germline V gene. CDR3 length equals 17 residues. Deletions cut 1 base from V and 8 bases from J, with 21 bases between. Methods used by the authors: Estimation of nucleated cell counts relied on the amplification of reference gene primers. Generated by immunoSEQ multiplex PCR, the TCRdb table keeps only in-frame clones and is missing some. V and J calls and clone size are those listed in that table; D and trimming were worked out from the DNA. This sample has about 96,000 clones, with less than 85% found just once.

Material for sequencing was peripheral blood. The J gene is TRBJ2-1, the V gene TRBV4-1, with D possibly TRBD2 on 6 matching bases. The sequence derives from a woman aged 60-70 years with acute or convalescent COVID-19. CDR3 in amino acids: CASSQVGYRGLVDEQFF. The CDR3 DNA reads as TGCGCCAGCAGCCAAGTTGGTTATAGGGGACTTGTAGATGAGCAGTTCTTC.